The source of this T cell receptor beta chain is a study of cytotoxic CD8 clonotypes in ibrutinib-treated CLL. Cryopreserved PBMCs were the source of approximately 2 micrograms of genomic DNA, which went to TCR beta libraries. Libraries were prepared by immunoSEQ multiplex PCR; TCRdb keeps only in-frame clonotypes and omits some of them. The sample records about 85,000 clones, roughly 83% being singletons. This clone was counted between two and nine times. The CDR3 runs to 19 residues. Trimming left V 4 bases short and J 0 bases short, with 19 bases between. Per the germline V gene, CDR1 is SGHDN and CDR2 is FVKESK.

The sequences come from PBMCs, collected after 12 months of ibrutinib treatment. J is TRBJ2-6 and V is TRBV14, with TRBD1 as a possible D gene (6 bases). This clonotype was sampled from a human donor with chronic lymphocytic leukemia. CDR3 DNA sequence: TGTGCCAGCAGCCCCCGATTTGGGACACGAGGCTCTGGGGCCAACGTCCTGACTTTC. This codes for CASSPRFGTRGSGANVLTF.